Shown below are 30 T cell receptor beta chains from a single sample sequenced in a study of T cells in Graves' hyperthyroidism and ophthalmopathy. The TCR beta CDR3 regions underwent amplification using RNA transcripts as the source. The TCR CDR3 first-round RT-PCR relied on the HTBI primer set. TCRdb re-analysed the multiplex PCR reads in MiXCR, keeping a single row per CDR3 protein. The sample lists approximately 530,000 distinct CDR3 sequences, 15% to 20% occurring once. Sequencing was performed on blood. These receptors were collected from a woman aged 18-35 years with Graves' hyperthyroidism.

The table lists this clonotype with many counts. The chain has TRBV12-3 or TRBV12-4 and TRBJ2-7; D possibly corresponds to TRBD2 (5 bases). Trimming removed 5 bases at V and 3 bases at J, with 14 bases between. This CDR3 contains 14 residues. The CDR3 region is CASSAGLDVYEQYF. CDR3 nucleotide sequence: TGTGCCAGCAGTGCAGGACTGGATGTCTACGAGCAGTACTTC.

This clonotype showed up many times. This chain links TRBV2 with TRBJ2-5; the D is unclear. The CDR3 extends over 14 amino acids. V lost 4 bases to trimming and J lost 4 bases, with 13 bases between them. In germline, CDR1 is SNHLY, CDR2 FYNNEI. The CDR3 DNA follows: TGTGCCAGCAGTGGACTGCCGGCGGTAGAGACCCAGTACTTC. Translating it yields CASSGLPAVETQYF.

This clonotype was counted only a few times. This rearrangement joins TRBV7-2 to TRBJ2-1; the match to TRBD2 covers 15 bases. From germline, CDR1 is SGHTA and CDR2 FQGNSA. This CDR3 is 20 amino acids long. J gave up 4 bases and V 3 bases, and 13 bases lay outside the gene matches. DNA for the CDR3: TGTGCCAGCAGCTTCCGGACACTGGGACTAGCGGGAGGACTATACAATGAGCAGTTCTTC. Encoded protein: CASSFRTLGLAGGLYNEQFF.

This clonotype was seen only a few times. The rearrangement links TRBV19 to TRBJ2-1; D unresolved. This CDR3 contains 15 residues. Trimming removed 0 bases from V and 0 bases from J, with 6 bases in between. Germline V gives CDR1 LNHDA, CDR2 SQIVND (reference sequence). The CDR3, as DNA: TGTGCCAGTAGTATAGATTTCAGCTCCTACAATGAGCAGTTCTTC. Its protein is CASSIDFSSYNEQFF.

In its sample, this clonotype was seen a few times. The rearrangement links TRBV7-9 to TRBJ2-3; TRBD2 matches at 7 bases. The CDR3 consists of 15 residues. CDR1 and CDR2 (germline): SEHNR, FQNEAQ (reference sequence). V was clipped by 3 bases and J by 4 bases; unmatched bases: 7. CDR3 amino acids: CASSLTTSRPDTQYF. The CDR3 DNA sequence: TGTGCCAGCAGCTTGACGACTAGCAGACCAGATACGCAGTATTTT.

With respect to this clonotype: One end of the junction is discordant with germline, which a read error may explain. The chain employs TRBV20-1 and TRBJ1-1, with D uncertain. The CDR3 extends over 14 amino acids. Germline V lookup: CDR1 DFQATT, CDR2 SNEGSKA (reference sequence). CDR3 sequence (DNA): TGCAGTGCACGTCGCGCCGGGGTGATCACTGAAGCTCTCTTT. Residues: CSARRAGVITEALF.

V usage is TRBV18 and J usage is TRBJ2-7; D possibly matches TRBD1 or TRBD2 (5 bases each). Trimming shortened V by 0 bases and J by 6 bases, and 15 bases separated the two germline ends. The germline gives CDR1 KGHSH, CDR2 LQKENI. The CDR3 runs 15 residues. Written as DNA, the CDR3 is TGTGCCAGCTCACCACCGGGTCAGTCCGGGGCCGAGCAGTACTTC. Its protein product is CASSPPGQSGAEQYF.

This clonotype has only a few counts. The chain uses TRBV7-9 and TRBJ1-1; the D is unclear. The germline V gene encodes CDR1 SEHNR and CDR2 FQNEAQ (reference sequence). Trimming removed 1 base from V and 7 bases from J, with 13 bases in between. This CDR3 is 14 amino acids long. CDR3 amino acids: CASSLGPSRSEAFF. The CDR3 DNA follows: TGTGCCAGCAGCTTAGGGCCCAGCCGAAGTGAAGCTTTCTTT.

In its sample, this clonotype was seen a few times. The CDR3 nucleotides are TGTGCCAGCAGTTACTCAGGGACAGGGGAGGGCTATGAGCAGTTCTTC. Protein sequence: CASSYSGTGEGYEQFF. This sequence joins TRBV6-6 and TRBJ2-1, with 10 positions matching TRBD1. Germline V gene data show CDR1 as MNHNY and CDR2 as SVGAGI (reference sequence). The CDR3 is 16 residues long. With V trimmed by 0 bases and J by 8 bases, 7 bases remained unmatched.

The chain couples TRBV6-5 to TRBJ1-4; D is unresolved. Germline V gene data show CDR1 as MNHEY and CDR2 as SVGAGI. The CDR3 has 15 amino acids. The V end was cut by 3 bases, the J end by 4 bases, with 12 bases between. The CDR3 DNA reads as TGTGCCAGCAGTTATTTGGACGGGATTAATGAAAAACTGTTTTTT. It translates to CASSYLDGINEKLFF.

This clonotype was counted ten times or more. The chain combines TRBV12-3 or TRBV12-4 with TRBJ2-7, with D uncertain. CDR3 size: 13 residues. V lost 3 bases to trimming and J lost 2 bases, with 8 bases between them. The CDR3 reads CASSFGLAYEQYF. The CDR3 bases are TGTGCCAGCAGTTTTGGGCTAGCCTACGAGCAGTACTTC.

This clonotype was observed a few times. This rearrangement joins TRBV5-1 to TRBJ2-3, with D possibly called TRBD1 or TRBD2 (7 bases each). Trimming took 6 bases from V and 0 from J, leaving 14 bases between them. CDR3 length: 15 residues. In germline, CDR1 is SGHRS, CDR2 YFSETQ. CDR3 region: CASTTRGGSTDTQYF. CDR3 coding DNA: TGCGCCAGCACGACCAGGGGGGGTAGCACAGATACGCAGTATTTT.

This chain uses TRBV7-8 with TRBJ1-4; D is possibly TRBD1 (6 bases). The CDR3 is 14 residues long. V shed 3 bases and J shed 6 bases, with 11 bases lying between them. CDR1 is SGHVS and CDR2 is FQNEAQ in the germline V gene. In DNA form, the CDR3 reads TGTGCCAGCAGCTTCCCAGGGGCCGATGAAAAACTGTTTTTT. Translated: CASSFPGADEKLFF.

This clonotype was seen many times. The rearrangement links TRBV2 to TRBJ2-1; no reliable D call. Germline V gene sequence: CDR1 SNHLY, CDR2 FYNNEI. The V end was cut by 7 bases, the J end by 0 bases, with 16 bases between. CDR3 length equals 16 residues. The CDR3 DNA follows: TGTGCCAGCAAAAAAGACTGGGCTAGCTCCTACAATGAGCAGTTCTTC. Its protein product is CASKKDWASSYNEQFF.

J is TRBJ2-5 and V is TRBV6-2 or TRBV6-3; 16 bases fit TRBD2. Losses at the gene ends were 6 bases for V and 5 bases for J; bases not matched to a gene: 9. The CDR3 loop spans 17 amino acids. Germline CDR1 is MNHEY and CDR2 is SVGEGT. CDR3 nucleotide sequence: TGTGCCAGCAGCCGTCCCGGGACTAGCGGGAGGGTTGAGACCCAGTACTTC. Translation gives CASSRPGTSGRVETQYF.

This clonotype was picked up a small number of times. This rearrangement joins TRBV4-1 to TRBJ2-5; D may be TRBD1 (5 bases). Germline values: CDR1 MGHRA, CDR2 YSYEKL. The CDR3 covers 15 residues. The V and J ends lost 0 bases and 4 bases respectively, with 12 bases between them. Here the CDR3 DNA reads TGCGCCAGCAGCCAAGAGGGTCAGGGATTAGAGACCCAGTACTTC. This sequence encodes CASSQEGQGLETQYF.

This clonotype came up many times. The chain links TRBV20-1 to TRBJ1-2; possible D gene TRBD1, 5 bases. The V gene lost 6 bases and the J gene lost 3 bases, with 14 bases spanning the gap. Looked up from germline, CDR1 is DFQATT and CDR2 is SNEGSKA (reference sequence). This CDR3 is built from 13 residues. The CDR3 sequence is CSASSSRDYGYTF. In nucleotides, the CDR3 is TGCAGTGCCAGTAGTAGCAGGGACTATGGCTACACCTTC.

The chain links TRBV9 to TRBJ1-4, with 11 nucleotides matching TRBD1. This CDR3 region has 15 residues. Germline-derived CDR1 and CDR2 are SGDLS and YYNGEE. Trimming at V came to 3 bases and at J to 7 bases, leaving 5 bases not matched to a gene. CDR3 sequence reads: CASSAQGQGGEKLFF. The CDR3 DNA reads TGTGCCAGCAGCGCGCAGGGACAGGGGGGTGAAAAACTGTTTTTT.

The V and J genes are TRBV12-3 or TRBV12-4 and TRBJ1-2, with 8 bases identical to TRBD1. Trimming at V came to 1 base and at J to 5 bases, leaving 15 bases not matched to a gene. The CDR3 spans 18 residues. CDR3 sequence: CASSLGPQMQGARYGYTF. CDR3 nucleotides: TGTGCCAGCAGTTTAGGTCCCCAAATGCAGGGGGCGCGGTATGGCTACACCTTC.

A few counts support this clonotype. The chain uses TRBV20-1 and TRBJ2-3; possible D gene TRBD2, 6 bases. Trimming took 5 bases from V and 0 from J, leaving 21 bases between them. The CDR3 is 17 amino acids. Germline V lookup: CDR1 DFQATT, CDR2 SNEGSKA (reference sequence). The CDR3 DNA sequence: TGCAGTGCTCCCCGAGATGGGTGGGAGGAAAGCACAGATACGCAGTATTTT. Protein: CSAPRDGWEESTDTQYF.

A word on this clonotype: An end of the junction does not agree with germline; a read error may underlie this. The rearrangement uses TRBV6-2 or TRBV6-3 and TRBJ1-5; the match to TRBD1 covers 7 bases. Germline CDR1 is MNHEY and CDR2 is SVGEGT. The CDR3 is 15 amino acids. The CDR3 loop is CTSTVGQTSNQPQHF. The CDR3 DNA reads TGTACCAGCACCGTGGGACAGACCAGCAATCAGCCCCAGCATTTT.

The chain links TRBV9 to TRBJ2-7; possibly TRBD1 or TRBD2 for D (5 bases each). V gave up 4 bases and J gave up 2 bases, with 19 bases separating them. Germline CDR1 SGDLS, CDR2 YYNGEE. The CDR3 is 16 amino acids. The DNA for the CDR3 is TGTGCCAGCAGCCAATCGACCGGGACGCCGACCTACGAGCAGTACTTC. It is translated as CASSQSTGTPTYEQYF.

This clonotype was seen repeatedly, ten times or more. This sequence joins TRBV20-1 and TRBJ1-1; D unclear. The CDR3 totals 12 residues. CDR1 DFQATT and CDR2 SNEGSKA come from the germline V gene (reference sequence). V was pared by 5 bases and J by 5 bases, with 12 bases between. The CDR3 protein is CSAPGPKTEAFF. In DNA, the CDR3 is TGCAGTGCTCCCGGGCCAAAAACTGAAGCTTTCTTT.

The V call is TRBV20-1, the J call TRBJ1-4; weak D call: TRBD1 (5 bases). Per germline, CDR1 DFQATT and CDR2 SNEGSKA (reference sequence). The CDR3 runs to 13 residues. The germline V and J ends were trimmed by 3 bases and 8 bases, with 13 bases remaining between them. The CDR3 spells CSASPVGGEKLFF. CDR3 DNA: TGCAGTGCTAGTCCCGTGGGGGGGGAAAAACTGTTTTTT.

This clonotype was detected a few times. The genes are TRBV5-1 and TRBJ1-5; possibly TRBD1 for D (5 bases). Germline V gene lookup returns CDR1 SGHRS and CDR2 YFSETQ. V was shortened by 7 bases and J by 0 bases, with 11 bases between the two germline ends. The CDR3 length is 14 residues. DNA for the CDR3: TGCGCCAGCCGGGAGGGGATTAGCAATCAGCCCCAGCATTTT. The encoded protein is CASREGISNQPQHF.

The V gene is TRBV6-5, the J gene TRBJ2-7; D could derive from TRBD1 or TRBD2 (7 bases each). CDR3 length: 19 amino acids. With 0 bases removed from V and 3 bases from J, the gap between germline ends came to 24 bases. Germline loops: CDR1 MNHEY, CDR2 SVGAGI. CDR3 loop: CASSYSEGEGASRLYEQYF. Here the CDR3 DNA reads TGTGCCAGCAGTTACTCCGAGGGGGAGGGGGCGAGTCGGCTCTACGAGCAGTACTTC.

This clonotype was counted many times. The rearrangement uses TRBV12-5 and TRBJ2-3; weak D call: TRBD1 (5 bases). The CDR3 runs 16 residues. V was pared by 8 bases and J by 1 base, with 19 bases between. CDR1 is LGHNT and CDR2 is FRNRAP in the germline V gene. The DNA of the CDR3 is TGTGCTAGTAATATTTTAGGCAGGGATCGCACAGATACGCAGTATTTT. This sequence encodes CASNILGRDRTDTQYF. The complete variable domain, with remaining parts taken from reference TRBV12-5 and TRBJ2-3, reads DARVTQTPRHKVTEMGQEVTMRCQPILGHNTVFWYRQTMMQGLELLAYFRNRAPLDDSGMPKDRFSAEMPDATLATLKIQPSEPRDSAVYFCASNILGRDRTDTQYFGPGTRLTVL.

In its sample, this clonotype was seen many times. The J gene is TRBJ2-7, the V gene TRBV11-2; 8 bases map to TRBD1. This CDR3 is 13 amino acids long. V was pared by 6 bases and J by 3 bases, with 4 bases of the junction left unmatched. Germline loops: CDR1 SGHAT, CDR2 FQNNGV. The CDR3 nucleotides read TGTGCCAGCAGTCGGACAGGGTACTACGAGCAGTACTTC. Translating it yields CASSRTGYYEQYF.

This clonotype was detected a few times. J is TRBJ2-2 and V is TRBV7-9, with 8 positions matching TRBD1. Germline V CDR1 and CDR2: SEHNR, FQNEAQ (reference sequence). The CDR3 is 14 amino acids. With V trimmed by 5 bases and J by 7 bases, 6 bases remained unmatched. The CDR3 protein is CASSGTGDGGELFF. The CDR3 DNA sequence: TGTGCCAGCAGCGGGACAGGCGACGGCGGGGAGCTGTTTTTT.

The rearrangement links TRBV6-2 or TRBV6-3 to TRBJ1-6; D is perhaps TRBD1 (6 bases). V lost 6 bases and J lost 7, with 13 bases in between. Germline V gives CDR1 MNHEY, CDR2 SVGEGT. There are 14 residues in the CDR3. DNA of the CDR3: TGTGCCAGCAGACACCTACAGGGAAATTCACCCCTCCACTTT. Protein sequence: CASRHLQGNSPLHF.